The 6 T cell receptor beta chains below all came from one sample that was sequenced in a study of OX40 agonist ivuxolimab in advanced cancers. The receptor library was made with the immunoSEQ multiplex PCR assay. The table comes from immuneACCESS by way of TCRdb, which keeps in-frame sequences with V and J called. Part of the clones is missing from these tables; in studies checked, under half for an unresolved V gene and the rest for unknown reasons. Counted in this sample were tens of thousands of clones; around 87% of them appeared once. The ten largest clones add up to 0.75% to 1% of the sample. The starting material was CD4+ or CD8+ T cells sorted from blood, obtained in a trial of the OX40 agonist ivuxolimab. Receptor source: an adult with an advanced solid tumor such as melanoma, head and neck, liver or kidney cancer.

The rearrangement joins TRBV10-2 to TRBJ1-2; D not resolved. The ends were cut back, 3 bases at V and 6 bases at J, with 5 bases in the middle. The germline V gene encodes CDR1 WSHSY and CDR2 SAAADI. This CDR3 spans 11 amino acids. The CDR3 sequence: CASSDLDGYTF. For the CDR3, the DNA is TGCGCCAGCAGTGATCTTGATGGCTACACCTTC.

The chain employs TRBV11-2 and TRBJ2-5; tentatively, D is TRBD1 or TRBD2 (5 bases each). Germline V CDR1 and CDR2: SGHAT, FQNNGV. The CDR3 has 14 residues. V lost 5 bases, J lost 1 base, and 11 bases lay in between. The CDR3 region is CASSLGRTQETQYF. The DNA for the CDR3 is TGTGCCAGCAGCCTGGGACGGACCCAAGAGACCCAGTACTTC.

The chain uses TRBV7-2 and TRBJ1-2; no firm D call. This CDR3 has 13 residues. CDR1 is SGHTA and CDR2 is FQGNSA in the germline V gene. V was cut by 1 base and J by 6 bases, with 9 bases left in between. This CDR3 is CASSLDRSDGYTF. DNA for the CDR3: TGTGCCAGCAGCTTAGATAGATCCGATGGCTACACCTTC.

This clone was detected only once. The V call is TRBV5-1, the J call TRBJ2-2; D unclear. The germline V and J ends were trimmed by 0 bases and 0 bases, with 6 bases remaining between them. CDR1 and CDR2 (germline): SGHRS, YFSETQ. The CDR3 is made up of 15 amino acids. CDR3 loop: CASSLEGSNTGELFF. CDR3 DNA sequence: TGCGCCAGCAGCTTGGAAGGATCGAACACCGGGGAGCTGTTTTTT.

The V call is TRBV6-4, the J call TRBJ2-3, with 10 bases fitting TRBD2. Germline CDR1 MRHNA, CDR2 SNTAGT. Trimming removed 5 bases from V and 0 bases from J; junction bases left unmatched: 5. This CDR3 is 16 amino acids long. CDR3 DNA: TGTGCCAGCAGTCGCGGACTAGCGGCTAGCACAGATACGCAGTATTTT. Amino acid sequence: CASSRGLAASTDTQYF.

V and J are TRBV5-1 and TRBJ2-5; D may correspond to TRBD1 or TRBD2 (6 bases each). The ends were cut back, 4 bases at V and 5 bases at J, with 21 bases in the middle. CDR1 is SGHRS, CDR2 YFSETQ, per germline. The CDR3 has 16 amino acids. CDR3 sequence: CASSIGGQTLRETQYF. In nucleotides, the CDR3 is TGCGCCAGCAGCATCGGGGGCCAAACTCTGCGGGAGACCCAGTACTTC.